This TCR beta chain is drawn from a study of cytomegalovirus exposure and HLA in healthy donors. At the level of the study: Across under 450 genotyped donors, more than 75% landed in the Caucasian-associated ancestry cluster. Whole-study results and caveats: Across all donors, roughly uniform sequencing depth was an assumption of the presence/absence analyses. With later analysis, a missense DCLRE1C variant became linked to TCR beta V- and J-gene trimming.

A single count supports this clone. Its target is not known. 13 Jbeta primers and 60 Vbeta primers were used for the PCR. TCRdb's table, derived via immunoSEQ multiplex PCR, lists solely in-frame clones and lacks some. The sample lists about 140,000 clones; roughly 80% were seen once. V lost 5 bases and J lost 2; bases outside the gene matches: 16. The germline V gene encodes CDR1 KGHSH and CDR2 LQKENI. This CDR3 is built from 19 residues. Source material: PBMCs. The chain carries TRBV18 and TRBJ1-5, with 9 positions matching TRBD1. This receptor was obtained from a man aged 35-49 years in good health and CMV-seronegative. CDR3 residues: CASSSQGQGHIVGNQPQHF. Here the CDR3 DNA reads TGTGCCAGCTCATCGCAGGGACAGGGCCATATAGTCGGCAATCAGCCCCAGCATTTT.